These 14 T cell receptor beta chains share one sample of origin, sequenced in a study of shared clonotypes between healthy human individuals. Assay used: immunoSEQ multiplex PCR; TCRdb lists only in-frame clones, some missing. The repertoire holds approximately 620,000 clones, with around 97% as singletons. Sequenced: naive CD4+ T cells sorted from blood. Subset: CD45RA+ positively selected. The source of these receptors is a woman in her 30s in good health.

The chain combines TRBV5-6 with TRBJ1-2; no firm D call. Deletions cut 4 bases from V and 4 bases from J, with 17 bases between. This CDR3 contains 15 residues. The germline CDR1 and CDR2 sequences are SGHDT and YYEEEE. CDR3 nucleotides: TGTGCCAGCAGCCCCGAAGTAGGCACTATCTATGGCTACACCTTC. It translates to CASSPEVGTIYGYTF.

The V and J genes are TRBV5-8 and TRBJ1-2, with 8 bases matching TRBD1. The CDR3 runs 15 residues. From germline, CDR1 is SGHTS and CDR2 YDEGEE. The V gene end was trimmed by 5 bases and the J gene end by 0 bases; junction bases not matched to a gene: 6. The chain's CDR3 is CASSDSTGANYGYTF. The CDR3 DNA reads TGTGCCAGCAGTGATTCGACAGGGGCTAACTATGGCTACACCTTC.

This chain's CDR3 is CASSDDTEEQYF. The CDR3, as DNA: TGTGCCAGCAGCGATGACACGGAGGAGCAGTACTTC. The genes are TRBV2 and TRBJ2-7; D ambiguous. This CDR3 has 12 amino acids. Germline assignment: CDR1 SNHLY and CDR2 FYNNEI. Trimming removed 6 bases at V and 7 bases at J, with 13 bases between.

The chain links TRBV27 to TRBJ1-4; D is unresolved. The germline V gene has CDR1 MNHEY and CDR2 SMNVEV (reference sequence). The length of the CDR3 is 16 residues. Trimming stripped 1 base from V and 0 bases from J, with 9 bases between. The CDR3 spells CASSLYDPATNEKLFF. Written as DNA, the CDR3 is TGTGCCAGCAGTTTATATGATCCCGCAACTAATGAAAAACTGTTTTTT.

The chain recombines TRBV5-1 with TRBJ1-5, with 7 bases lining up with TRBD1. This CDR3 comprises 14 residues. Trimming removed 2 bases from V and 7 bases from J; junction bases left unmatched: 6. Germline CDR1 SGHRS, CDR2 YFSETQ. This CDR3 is CASSLQGKGQPQHF. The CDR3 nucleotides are TGCGCCAGCAGCTTACAGGGGAAGGGCCAGCCCCAGCATTTT.

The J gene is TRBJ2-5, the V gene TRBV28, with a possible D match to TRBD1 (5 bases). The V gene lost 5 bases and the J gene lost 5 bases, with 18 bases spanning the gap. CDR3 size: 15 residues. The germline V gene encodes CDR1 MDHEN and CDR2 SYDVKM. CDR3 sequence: CASSMTAPGRETQYF. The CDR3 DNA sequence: TGTGCCAGCAGTATGACAGCCCCCGGCAGGGAGACCCAGTACTTC.

The CDR3, as DNA: TGTGCCAGCAGCTCGGACAGGGCTAATTCACCCCTCCACTTT. Protein: CASSSDRANSPLHF. The rearrangement uses TRBV7-9 and TRBJ1-6; 8 bases are shared with TRBD1. J was trimmed by 6 bases and V by 4 bases; bases with no gene match: 2. Germline CDR1 SEHNR, CDR2 FQNEAQ (reference sequence). The CDR3 is made up of 14 amino acids.

The CDR3 reads CASSLAADNTGELFF. In DNA, the CDR3 is TGTGCCAGCAGCTTAGCTGCAGACAACACCGGGGAGCTGTTTTTT. The chain employs TRBV7-2 and TRBJ2-2; no reliable D call. The CDR3 totals 15 residues. CDR1 and CDR2 from the germline V gene are SGHTA and FQGNSA. V gave up 0 bases and J gave up 2 bases, with 7 bases separating them.

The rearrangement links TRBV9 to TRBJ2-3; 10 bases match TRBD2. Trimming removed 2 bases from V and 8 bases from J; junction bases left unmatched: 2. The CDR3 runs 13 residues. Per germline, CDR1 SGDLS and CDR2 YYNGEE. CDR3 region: CASSVGTSATQYF. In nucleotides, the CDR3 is TGTGCCAGCAGCGTCGGGACTAGCGCTACGCAGTATTTT.

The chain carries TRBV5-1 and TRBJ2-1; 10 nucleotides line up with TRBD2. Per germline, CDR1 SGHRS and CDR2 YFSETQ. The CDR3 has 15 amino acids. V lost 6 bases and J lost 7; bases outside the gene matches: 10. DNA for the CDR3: TGCGCCAGCACCGGGGGGCTAGCGGGAGAGAATGAGCAGTTCTTC. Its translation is CASTGGLAGENEQFF.

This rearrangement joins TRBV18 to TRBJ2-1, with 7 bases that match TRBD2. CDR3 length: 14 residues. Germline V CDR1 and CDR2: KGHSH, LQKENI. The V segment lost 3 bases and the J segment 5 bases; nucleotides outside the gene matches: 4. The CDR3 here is CASSPQRDHNEQFF. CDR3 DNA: TGTGCCAGCTCACCTCAGCGGGATCACAATGAGCAGTTCTTC. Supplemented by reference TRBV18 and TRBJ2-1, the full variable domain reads NAGVMQNPRHLVRRRGQEARLRCSPMKGHSHVYWYRQLPEEGLKFMVYLQKENIIDESGMPKERFSAEFPKEGPSILRIQQVVRGDSAAYFCASSPQRDHNEQFFGPGTRLTVL.

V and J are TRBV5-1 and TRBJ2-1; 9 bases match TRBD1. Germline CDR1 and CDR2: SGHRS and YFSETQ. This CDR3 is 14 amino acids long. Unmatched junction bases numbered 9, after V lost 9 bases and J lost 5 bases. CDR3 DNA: TGCGCCACCTCCTCCCGACAGGGGGACAATGAGCAGTTCTTC. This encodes CATSSRQGDNEQFF.

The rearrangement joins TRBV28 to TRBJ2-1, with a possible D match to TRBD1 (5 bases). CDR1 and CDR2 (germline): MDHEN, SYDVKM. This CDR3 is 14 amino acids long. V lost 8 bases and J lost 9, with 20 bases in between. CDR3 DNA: TGTGCCAGCCTCAGGGAACCCCGGTTGGGTGAGCAGTTCTTC. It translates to CASLREPRLGEQFF.

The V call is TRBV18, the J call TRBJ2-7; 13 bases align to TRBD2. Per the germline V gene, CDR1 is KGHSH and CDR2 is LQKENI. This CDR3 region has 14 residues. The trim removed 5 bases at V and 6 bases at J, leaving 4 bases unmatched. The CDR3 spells CASSGTSGITEQYF. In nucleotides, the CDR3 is TGTGCCAGCTCAGGGACTAGCGGGATAACCGAGCAGTACTTC.